The 2 T cell receptor beta chains in this list originate from one sample, sequenced in a study of cytomegalovirus exposure and HLA in healthy donors. Vbeta (60) and Jbeta (13) primers were used in the PCR. Produced via immunoSEQ multiplex PCR; TCRdb's table is partial and in-frame only. There are 90,000 or so clones in the sample; roughly 80% occur only once, and about 3.7% lies in the top ten. The material sequenced was PBMCs. These receptors originate from a man aged 30 to 45 in good health and CMV-seropositive.

The chain combines TRBV11-2 with TRBJ1-3; possibly TRBD1 for D (6 bases). V lost 0 bases and J 0 bases, leaving 12 bases between the germline ends. Germline assignment: CDR1 SGHAT and CDR2 FQNNGV. CDR3 size: 17 residues. The CDR3 loop reads CASSLDIQGYSGNTIYF. The CDR3 DNA reads TGTGCCAGCAGCTTAGACATACAGGGATACTCTGGAAACACCATATATTTT.

V usage is TRBV9 and J usage is TRBJ1-3; D gene ambiguous. Per the germline V gene, CDR1 is SGDLS and CDR2 is YYNGEE. This CDR3 is built from 17 residues. The germline V and J ends were trimmed by 4 bases and 2 bases, with 19 bases remaining between them. CDR3 DNA: TGTGCCAGCAGCCCTCAGATTGGGAGGTACGCTGGAAACACCATATATTTT. Amino acid sequence: CASSPQIGRYAGNTIYF.